Listed here are 5 T cell receptor beta chains from one sample, sequenced in a study of blood T cell repertoires in COVID-19. Clones were sequenced by immunoSEQ multiplex PCR, and TCRdb holds only the in-frame ones, with some missing. The sample records 150,000 to 170,000 clones, about three quarters being singletons. The sample taken for sequencing was peripheral blood. Receptors originate from a man of 80 years or more with acute or convalescent COVID-19.

V and J are TRBV5-8 and TRBJ1-2, with D hard to call. V lost 1 base and J 8 bases, leaving 15 bases between the germline ends. The CDR3 length is 14 residues. Germline lookup yields CDR1 SGHTS and CDR2 YDEGEE. CDR3 protein: CASSLPGSPRGYTF. The CDR3 nucleotides are TGTGCCAGCAGCTTGCCCGGGTCTCCTAGAGGCTACACCTTC.

The J gene is TRBJ2-3, the V gene TRBV7-8, with 8 bases matching TRBD1. CDR1 is SGHVS and CDR2 is FQNEAQ in the germline V gene. V gave up 5 bases and J gave up 1 base; unmatched junction bases: 14. The CDR3 spans 18 residues. CDR3 residues: CASSPPTPGGSGTDTQYF. For the CDR3, the DNA is TGTGCCAGCAGCCCACCGACCCCAGGGGGCTCGGGCACAGATACGCAGTATTTT. Full variable domain (outside the CDR3, taken from reference TRBV7-8 and TRBJ2-3): GAGVSQSPRYKVAKRGQDVALRCDPISGHVSLFWYQQALGQGPEFLTYFQNEAQLDKSGLPSDRFFAERPEGSVSTLKIQRTQQEDSAVYLCASSPPTPGGSGTDTQYFGPGTRLTVL.

V and J are TRBV7-9 and TRBJ1-5; D remains unclear. V was pared by 6 bases and J by 0 bases, with 9 bases between. Looked up from germline, CDR1 is SEHNR and CDR2 is FQNEAQ (reference sequence). The CDR3 is 14 residues long. The CDR3 spells CASSPDTSNQPQHF. The CDR3 nucleotides are TGTGCCAGCAGTCCTGACACTAGCAATCAGCCCCAGCATTTT.

The rearrangement links TRBV19 to TRBJ2-3, with TRBD2 matching 10 bases. The V and J ends lost 8 bases and 3 bases, in that order; junction bases with no gene match: 8. Looked up from germline, CDR1 is LNHDA and CDR2 is SQIVND (reference sequence). CDR3 length equals 15 residues. CDR3 DNA sequence: TGTGCCAGTGGCGCGGGACTAGCGAAAACAGATACGCAGTATTTT. Its translation: CASGAGLAKTDTQYF.

The V call is TRBV6-5, the J call TRBJ1-5; D is unclear. The germline V gene encodes CDR1 MNHEY and CDR2 SVGAGI. The V end lost 5 bases, the J end lost 3 bases, and 14 bases lay between the germline ends. The length of the CDR3 is 15 residues. Here the CDR3 reads CASSRGSRDNQPQHF. CDR3 coding DNA: TGTGCCAGCAGTAGAGGGAGTCGGGACAATCAGCCCCAGCATTTT.